A selection of T cell receptor beta chains follows, all from one sample in a study of patients and donors after allogeneic stem cell transplantation. Via MiXCR, TCRdb re-called the RT-PCR reads, giving one row per CDR3 protein. The profile covers 25,000 to 35,000 distinct CDR3 sequences, with 6.8% appearing a single time and about 34% taken by the ten largest. Input material: blood, either unsorted or a sorted T cell fraction (not recorded which). Receptors were obtained from a human donor who was either an allogeneic HSCT recipient or a stem cell or donor lymphocyte infusion donor (not recorded which). It is not recorded whose cells these are; they may come from a transplant donor. Both conserved end residues are part of each CDR3. Each record gives: V gene, clone size, J gene, CDR3 length, D gene, CDR3 DNA, CDR3 protein. A D gene is named only where the DNA matches it firmly. Rows give clone size only sometimes, using once, few, many, or a class for an expanded clone.

v_gene: TRBV20-1
abundance: many
j_gene: TRBJ2-7
len: 12
d_gene: .
CDR3nt: TGCAGTGCCTCGGGGTTTTCCTACGAGCAGTACTTC
CDR3aa: CSASGFSYEQYF

v_gene: TRBV13
abundance: many
j_gene: TRBJ2-3
len: 14
d_gene: .
CDR3nt: TGTGCCAGCAGTTTCCCCGGGGGCACAGATACGCAGTATTTT
CDR3aa: CASSFPGGTDTQYF

v_gene: TRBV7-3
abundance: few
j_gene: TRBJ2-1
len: 15
d_gene: .
CDR3nt: TGTGCCAGCAGCTTAGGGCCCGGAGATTACAATGAGCAGTTCTTC
CDR3aa: CASSLGPGDYNEQFF

v_gene: TRBV28
abundance: .
j_gene: TRBJ1-6
len: 14
d_gene: TRBD1
CDR3nt: TGTGCCAGCACTGGCGGACAGGTCGTTTCACCCCTCCACTTT
CDR3aa: CASTGGQVVSPLHF

v_gene: TRBV15
abundance: few
j_gene: TRBJ1-5
len: 15
d_gene: .
CDR3nt: TGTGCCACCAGCAGAGATGGACGGGGGCATCAGCCCCAGCATTTT
CDR3aa: CATSRDGRGHQPQHF

v_gene: TRBV11-2
abundance: many
j_gene: TRBJ1-6
len: 14
d_gene: .
CDR3nt: TGTGCCAGCAGCCCCGTCCCGTTCAATTCACCCCTCCACTTT
CDR3aa: CASSPVPFNSPLHF

v_gene: TRBV25-1
abundance: many
j_gene: TRBJ2-7
len: 16
d_gene: TRBD2
CDR3nt: TGTGCCAGCAGTGCCGGTGGGACTAGCGGGAACTACGAGCAGTACTTC
CDR3aa: CASSAGGTSGNYEQYF

v_gene: TRBV11-1
abundance: .
j_gene: TRBJ2-5
len: 15
d_gene: TRBD1
CDR3nt: TGTGCCAGCAGCCTGCGGGACAGGGATTGGGAGACCCAGTACTTC
CDR3aa: CASSLRDRDWETQYF

v_gene: TRBV7-9
abundance: many
j_gene: TRBJ2-7
len: 15
d_gene: .
CDR3nt: TGTGCCAGCAGCTCTCCCTGGACAGAACCAGGCGAGCAGTACTTC
CDR3aa: CASSSPWTEPGEQYF

v_gene: TRBV9
abundance: .
j_gene: TRBJ2-3
len: 15
d_gene: .
CDR3nt: TGTGCCAGCAGCGCCCCGGGGGAGCCAACAGATACGCAGTATTTT
CDR3aa: CASSAPGEPTDTQYF

v_gene: TRBV6-2/TRBV6-3
abundance: .
j_gene: TRBJ2-7
len: 13
d_gene: .
CDR3nt: TGTGCCAGCAGCCCCGGACCAACCTACGAGCAGTACTTC
CDR3aa: CASSPGPTYEQYF

v_gene: TRBV10-3
abundance: many
j_gene: TRBJ2-2
len: 16
d_gene: TRBD2
CDR3nt: TGTGCCATCGAGCCCGGGACTAGCGGGAGTCCCGGGGAGCTGTTTTTT
CDR3aa: CAIEPGTSGSPGELFF

v_gene: TRBV5-4
abundance: .
j_gene: TRBJ2-2
len: 12
d_gene: .
CDR3nt: TGTGCCAGCAGCTTGGACACCGGGGAGCTGTTTTTT
CDR3aa: CASSLDTGELFF

v_gene: TRBV4-2
abundance: .
j_gene: TRBJ2-7
len: 15
d_gene: TRBD2
CDR3nt: TGTGCCAGAAGCCTTGCGGGAGGGCCTAGGTACGAGCAGTACTTC
CDR3aa: CARSLAGGPRYEQYF

v_gene: TRBV24-1
abundance: many
j_gene: TRBJ2-3
len: 15
d_gene: .
CDR3nt: TGTGCCACCGCTGGGGGTGGCGTTCTCACAGATACGCAGTATTTT
CDR3aa: CATAGGGVLTDTQYF

v_gene: TRBV7-9
abundance: medium-sized
j_gene: TRBJ1-5
len: 15
d_gene: TRBD1
CDR3nt: TGTGCCAGCAGCTTGGGGACAGGGCTTAATCAGCCCCAGCATTTT
CDR3aa: CASSLGTGLNQPQHF

v_gene: TRBV7-9
abundance: medium-sized
j_gene: TRBJ1-5
len: 15
d_gene: TRBD1
CDR3nt: TGTGCCAGCAGCCCGACAGGGGGCTTTAATCAGCCCCAGCATTTT
CDR3aa: CASSPTGGFNQPQHF

v_gene: TRBV6-6
abundance: many
j_gene: TRBJ1-1
len: 14
d_gene: TRBD1
CDR3nt: TGTGCCAGCAGTAGGAGACAGGGGTTCAATGAAGCTTTCTTT
CDR3aa: CASSRRQGFNEAFF

v_gene: TRBV4-1
abundance: many
j_gene: TRBJ2-1
len: 16
d_gene: TRBD1
CDR3nt: TGCGCCAGCAGCCAAGATTCTGGCAGGGGGCTTGGGGAGCAGTTCTTC
CDR3aa: CASSQDSGRGLGEQFF

v_gene: TRBV7-9
abundance: .
j_gene: TRBJ2-7
len: 16
d_gene: .
CDR3nt: TGTGCCAGCAGCTTAGAATGGGGAGACAGATCCTACGAGCAGTACTTC
CDR3aa: CASSLEWGDRSYEQYF

v_gene: TRBV12-3/TRBV12-4
abundance: many
j_gene: TRBJ1-1
len: 15
d_gene: .
CDR3nt: TGTGCCAGCAGTCCCGACCGGGGTTGGGACACTGAAGCTTTCTTT
CDR3aa: CASSPDRGWDTEAFF

v_gene: TRBV7-9
abundance: many
j_gene: TRBJ2-3
len: 17
d_gene: TRBD2
CDR3nt: TGTGCCAGCAGCTTAGTACCGGGACTAGCGGGACGGGATACGCAGTATTTT
CDR3aa: CASSLVPGLAGRDTQYF

v_gene: TRBV27
abundance: many
j_gene: TRBJ2-1
len: 16
d_gene: .
CDR3nt: TGTGCCAGCAGTTTATTTGTTGGCCTTCTTTACAATGAGCAGTTCTTC
CDR3aa: CASSLFVGLLYNEQFF

v_gene: TRBV20-1
abundance: many
j_gene: TRBJ1-4
len: 13
d_gene: .
CDR3nt: TGCAGTGCGAGACAATCAACTAATGAAAAACTGTTTTTT
CDR3aa: CSARQSTNEKLFF

v_gene: TRBV12-3/TRBV12-4
abundance: many
j_gene: TRBJ2-7
len: 13
d_gene: TRBD1
CDR3nt: TGTGCCAGCAATAACAGGGGTGCATACGAGCAGTACTTC
CDR3aa: CASNNRGAYEQYF

v_gene: TRBV20-1
abundance: many
j_gene: TRBJ1-4
len: 15
d_gene: TRBD1
CDR3nt: TGCAGTGCTAGAGATCCTGGGACAGGCGGGGGAAAACTGTTTTTT
CDR3aa: CSARDPGTGGGKLFF

v_gene: TRBV10-3
abundance: many
j_gene: TRBJ1-5
len: 15
d_gene: .
CDR3nt: TGTGCCATCAGTGAAGGGGAAGAGGGCAATCAGCCCCAGCATTTT
CDR3aa: CAISEGEEGNQPQHF

v_gene: TRBV9
abundance: few
j_gene: TRBJ2-5
len: 15
d_gene: TRBD1
CDR3nt: TGTGCCAGCAGCGGTGGACAGGGAGCATTTGAGACCCAGTACTTC
CDR3aa: CASSGGQGAFETQYF

v_gene: TRBV28
abundance: .
j_gene: TRBJ2-1
len: 16
d_gene: TRBD1
CDR3nt: TGTGCCAGCAGTTTAACCGCGGGCAGGGGGCACAATGAGCAGTTCTTC
CDR3aa: CASSLTAGRGHNEQFF